This T cell receptor (beta chain) is from a study of T-cell reconstitution after alpha-beta-depleted transplantation in children. The CDR3 sequence is 14 residues long. The V gene end was trimmed by 8 bases and the J gene end by 5 bases; junction bases not matched to a gene: 14. The germline V gene has CDR1 DFQATT and CDR2 SNEGSKA (reference sequence). The library targeted TCRbeta and was prepared with unique molecular identifiers. TCRdb reprocessed the PCR reads with MiXCR, giving one entry per CDR3 protein. The data hold 500,000 to 600,000 distinct CDR3 sequences, with about a sixth observed a single time.

This chain uses TRBV20-1 with TRBJ2-5; 7 bases agree with TRBD2. The sample in question was PBMCs from the stem cell graft donor, obtained from the stem cell graft. The TCR sequence derives from a human donor who donated a stem cell graft to a child with acute lymphoblastic leukemia. CDR3 bases: TGCAGTCCCTTTGGGGGGGGAGCGGGGGAGACCCAGTACTTC. This gives the protein CSPFGGGAGETQYF.